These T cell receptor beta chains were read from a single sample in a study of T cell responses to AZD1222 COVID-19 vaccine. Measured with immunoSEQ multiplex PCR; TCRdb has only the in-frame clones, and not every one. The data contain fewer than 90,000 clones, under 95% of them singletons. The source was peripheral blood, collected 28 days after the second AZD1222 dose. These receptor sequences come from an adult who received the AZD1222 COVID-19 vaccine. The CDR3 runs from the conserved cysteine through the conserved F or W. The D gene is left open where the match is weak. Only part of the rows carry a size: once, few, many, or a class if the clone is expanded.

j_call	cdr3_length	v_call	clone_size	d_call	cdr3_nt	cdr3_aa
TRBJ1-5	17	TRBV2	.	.	TGTGCCAGCAGTTCCCTTGACAGCCAAAATAGCAATCAGCCCCAGCATTTT	CASSSLDSQNSNQPQHF
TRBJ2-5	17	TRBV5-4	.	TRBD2	TGTGCCAGCAGCTCGCCCGGGACCGCGGGGGGCCAAGAGACCCAGTACTTC	CASSSPGTAGGQETQYF
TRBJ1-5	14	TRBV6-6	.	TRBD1	TGTGCCAGCAACCCCACAGGGGGCAATCAGCCCCAGCATTTT	CASNPTGGNQPQHF
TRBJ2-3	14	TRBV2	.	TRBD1	TGTGCCACTAAGAGGGACAGGGGCTCAGATACGCAGTATTTT	CATKRDRGSDTQYF
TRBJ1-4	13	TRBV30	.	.	TGTGCCTGGAGCGCTAATACAGTTGAAAAACTGTTTTTT	CAWSANTVEKLFF
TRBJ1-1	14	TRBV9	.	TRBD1	TGTGCCAGCAGCGCAGGGGGCGAGAGCACTGAAGCTTTCTTT	CASSAGGESTEAFF
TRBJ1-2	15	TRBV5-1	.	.	TGCGCCAGCAGCCCGGGAGGGGGTGCGGACTATGGCTACACCTTC	CASSPGGGADYGYTF
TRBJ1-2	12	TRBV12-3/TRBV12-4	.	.	TGTGCCAGCAGTTTAGGACAGGCTGGCTACACCTTC	CASSLGQAGYTF
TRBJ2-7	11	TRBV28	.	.	TGTGCCAGCAGCCTAACCTACGAGCAGTACTTC	CASSLTYEQYF
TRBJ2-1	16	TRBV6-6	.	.	TGTGCCAGCAGTTACGGGGGTATGGGCTCCTACAATGAGCAGTTCTTC	CASSYGGMGSYNEQFF
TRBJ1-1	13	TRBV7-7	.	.	TGTGCTAGCAGCTTATCTAGGGGCACTGAAGCTTTCTTT	CASSLSRGTEAFF
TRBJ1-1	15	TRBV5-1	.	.	TGCGCCAGCAGCCCACTTGTAGGGGCGGACACTGAAGCTTTCTTT	CASSPLVGADTEAFF
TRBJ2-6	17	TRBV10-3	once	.	TGTGCCATCAGTGACCCAAGCTTAGGCCCTGGGGCCAACGTCCTGACTTTC	CAISDPSLGPGANVLTF